A selection of T cell receptor beta chains follows, all from one sample in a study of lymphopenia after photon versus proton radiotherapy. Generated by immunoSEQ multiplex PCR, the TCRdb table keeps only in-frame clones and is missing some. Here the sample spans approximately 71,000 clones, under 95% being singletons. This material consisted of peripheral blood, taken from a patient treated with photon-based radiotherapy. These receptors came from a woman aged 65 to 85 with pancreatic cancer. Both conserved end residues are part of each CDR3. A D gene is named only where the DNA matches it firmly. Rows give clone size only sometimes, using once, few, many, or a class for an expanded clone.

size	V	J	D	DNA	CDR3
-	TRBV7-6	TRBJ2-1	-	TGTGCCAGCAGCCTAGACAATGAGCAGTTCTTC	CASSLDNEQFF
-	TRBV6-6	TRBJ1-1	-	TGTGCCAGCAGTTACTCCGGACCCCCCGGGGACACTGAAGCTTTCTTT	CASSYSGPPGDTEAFF
-	TRBV6-1	TRBJ1-1	-	TGTGCCAGCCGAAGCCTGAACACTGAAGCTTTCTTT	CASRSLNTEAFF
-	TRBV5-1	TRBJ2-1	-	TGCGCCAGCAGCTTGGAGGGGCCCGACAATGAGCAGTTCTTC	CASSLEGPDNEQFF
-	TRBV19	TRBJ2-1	-	TGTGCCAGTAGTGCCAGGGAGAGGTTTGAGCAGTTCTTC	CASSARERFEQFF
-	TRBV9	TRBJ2-7	TRBD2	TGTGCCAGCAGCGTAGATGGGACTAGGTTATACGAGCAGTACTTC	CASSVDGTRLYEQYF
-	TRBV10-3	TRBJ1-1	-	TGTGCCATCAGTGACAGGGGAACTGAAGCTTTCTTT	CAISDRGTEAFF
-	TRBV5-5	TRBJ1-2	-	TGTGCCAGCAGCCCGGAGTGGGATGGCTACACCTTC	CASSPEWDGYTF
-	TRBV27	TRBJ2-3	-	TGTGCCAGCCGGCTCTACGGACATATTTTCACAGATACGCAGTATTTT	CASRLYGHIFTDTQYF
-	TRBV11-3	TRBJ1-3	TRBD1	TGTGCCAGCAGCTCCGAAGGGGGACAGCCTCAATATTTT	CASSSEGGQPQYF
-	TRBV11-2	TRBJ2-5	TRBD2	TGTGCCAGCAAGCGGGATACCCAAGAGACCCAGTACTTC	CASKRDTQETQYF
-	TRBV11-3	TRBJ2-3	TRBD2	TGTGCCAGCAGCTTAGGGACTAGCCCAGATACGCAGTATTTT	CASSLGTSPDTQYF
-	TRBV28	TRBJ1-2	-	TGTGCCAGCGGGGGAGGGTCCCCCACTAACTATGGCTACACCTTC	CASGGGSPTNYGYTF
-	TRBV6-5	TRBJ2-7	-	TGTGCCAGCAGTTATATGGGGGCCCCCTACGAGCAGTACTTC	CASSYMGAPYEQYF
-	TRBV4-1	TRBJ1-2	TRBD1	TGCGCCAGCAGCCAGGAACAGGGGAACTATGGCTACACCTTC	CASSQEQGNYGYTF
-	TRBV29-1	TRBJ2-1	TRBD2	TGCAGCGTTGTGGGTAGCGGGAGTCGTAATGAGCAGTTCTTC	CSVVGSGSRNEQFF
-	TRBV7-2	TRBJ2-5	-	TGTGCCAGCAGCTTATCCCGGGACATCGAGACCCAGTACTTC	CASSLSRDIETQYF
-	TRBV6-6	TRBJ2-7	-	TGTGCCAGCAGTGCTACTAGCAGCTCCTACGAGCAGTACTTC	CASSATSSSYEQYF
-	TRBV28	TRBJ2-5	TRBD1	TGTGCCAGCAGTTGGGACAGGGTCGAGGAGACCCAGTACTTC	CASSWDRVEETQYF
-	TRBV7-2	TRBJ1-2	-	TGTGCCAGCAGCTTAGCGGCAGGGAGCTATGGCTACACCTTC	CASSLAAGSYGYTF
-	TRBV14	TRBJ2-3	-	TGTGCCAGCAGCCCTCAGGGGAACGGTGGTACGCAGTATTTT	CASSPQGNGGTQYF
once	TRBV16	TRBJ2-1	TRBD2	TGTGCCAGCAGCCTAAAATCCCGGACTAGCGCCTACAATGAGCAGTTCTTC	CASSLKSRTSAYNEQFF
-	TRBV6-5	TRBJ2-5	-	TGTGCCAGCACTCAACTAGCTGGAGAGACCCAGTACTTC	CASTQLAGETQYF
-	TRBV7-8	TRBJ1-1	-	TGTGCCAGCAGCTTACGTGGGGGTATGAACACTGAAGCTTTCTTT	CASSLRGGMNTEAFF
-	TRBV5-6	TRBJ2-7	-	TGTGCCAGCAGCTTGGGTCGGCACTCCTACGAGCAGTACTTC	CASSLGRHSYEQYF
-	TRBV29-1	TRBJ1-2	TRBD1	TGCAGCGCTCTGGGACAGACTAACTATGGCTACACCTTC	CSALGQTNYGYTF
-	TRBV5-1	TRBJ2-7	-	TGCGCCAGCAGCGGAAGCTACGAGCAGTACTTC	CASSGSYEQYF
-	TRBV14	TRBJ1-1	-	TGTGCCAGCAGCCAAGAAGCAGGGGTGAACACTGAAGCTTTCTTT	CASSQEAGVNTEAFF
-	TRBV5-4	TRBJ2-5	-	TGTGCCAGCAGCTTGGGGGCTAGTGTCGCCCAAGAGACCCAGTACTTC	CASSLGASVAQETQYF
-	TRBV7-2	TRBJ2-3	-	TGTGCCAGCAGCTTAGGGATCGGGGGAGGCACAGATACGCAGTATTTT	CASSLGIGGGTDTQYF
-	TRBV9	TRBJ2-6	TRBD2	TGTGCCAGCAGCAGCAGCGGGGGGTTCGGCCGGGCCAACGTCCTGACTTTC	CASSSSGGFGRANVLTF
-	TRBV7-3	TRBJ1-2	TRBD1	TGTGCCAGCAGCCCCAGCCCGACAGGGAACTATGGCTACACCTTC	CASSPSPTGNYGYTF
-	TRBV7-2	TRBJ2-6	TRBD2	TGTGCCAGCAGCCTCAGACTAGCGGGAGCCTCTGGGGCCAACGTCCTGACTTTC	CASSLRLAGASGANVLTF
-	TRBV2	TRBJ1-3	-	TGTGCCAGCGCCCAAGCATTACAGATCTCTGGAAACACCATATATTTT	CASAQALQISGNTIYF
-	TRBV27	TRBJ2-7	TRBD2	TGTGCCAGCAGTCCCCTAGCGGGAGGCCCCTACGAGCAGTACTTC	CASSPLAGGPYEQYF
-	TRBV5-4	TRBJ2-1	TRBD2	TGTGCCAGCAAGAGAGGGGCGGGAGCTGGCAATGAGCAGTTCTTC	CASKRGAGAGNEQFF
once	TRBV5-6	TRBJ2-7	-	TGTGCCAGCAGCTTCACGGCAGGGGCTACCTACGAGCAGTACTTC	CASSFTAGATYEQYF
-	TRBV6-6	TRBJ2-5	-	TGTGCCAGCAGTTTACAGGCCCGGGAGACCCAGTACTTC	CASSLQARETQYF
-	TRBV7-3	TRBJ2-3	TRBD2	TGTGCCAGCAGCTCGATAGCGGGAGGGAGCACAGATACGCAGTATTTT	CASSSIAGGSTDTQYF
-	TRBV6-5	TRBJ2-5	-	TGTGCCAGCAGTTACTATTCGGGTTTTGGCGAGACCCAGTACTTC	CASSYYSGFGETQYF